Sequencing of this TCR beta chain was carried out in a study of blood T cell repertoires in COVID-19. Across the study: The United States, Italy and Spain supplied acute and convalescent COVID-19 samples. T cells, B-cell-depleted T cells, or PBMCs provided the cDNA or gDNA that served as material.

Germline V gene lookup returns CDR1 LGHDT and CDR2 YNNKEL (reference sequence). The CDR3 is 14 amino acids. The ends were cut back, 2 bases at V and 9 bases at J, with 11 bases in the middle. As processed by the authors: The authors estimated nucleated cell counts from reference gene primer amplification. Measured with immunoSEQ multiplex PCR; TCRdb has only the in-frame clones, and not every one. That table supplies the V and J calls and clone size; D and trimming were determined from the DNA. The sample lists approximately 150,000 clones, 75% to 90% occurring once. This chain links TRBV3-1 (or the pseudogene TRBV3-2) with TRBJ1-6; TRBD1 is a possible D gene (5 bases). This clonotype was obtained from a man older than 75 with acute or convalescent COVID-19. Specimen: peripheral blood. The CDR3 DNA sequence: TGTGCCAGCAGCCAACAAGGAAGGGGTTCACCCCTCCACTTT. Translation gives CASSQQGRGSPLHF.